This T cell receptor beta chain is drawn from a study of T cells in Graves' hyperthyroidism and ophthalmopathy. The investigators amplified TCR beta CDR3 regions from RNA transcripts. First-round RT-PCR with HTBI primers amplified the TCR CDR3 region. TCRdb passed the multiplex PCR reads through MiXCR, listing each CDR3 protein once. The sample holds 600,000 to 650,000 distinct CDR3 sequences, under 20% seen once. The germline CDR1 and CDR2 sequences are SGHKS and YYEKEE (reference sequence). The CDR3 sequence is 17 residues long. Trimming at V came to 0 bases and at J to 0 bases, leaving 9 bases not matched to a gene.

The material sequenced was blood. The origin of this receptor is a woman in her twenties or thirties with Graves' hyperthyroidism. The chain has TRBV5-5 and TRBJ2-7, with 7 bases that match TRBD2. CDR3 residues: CASSLGVVGGSSYEQYF. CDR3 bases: TGTGCCAGCAGCTTGGGAGTGGTTGGCGGGAGCTCCTACGAGCAGTACTTC.